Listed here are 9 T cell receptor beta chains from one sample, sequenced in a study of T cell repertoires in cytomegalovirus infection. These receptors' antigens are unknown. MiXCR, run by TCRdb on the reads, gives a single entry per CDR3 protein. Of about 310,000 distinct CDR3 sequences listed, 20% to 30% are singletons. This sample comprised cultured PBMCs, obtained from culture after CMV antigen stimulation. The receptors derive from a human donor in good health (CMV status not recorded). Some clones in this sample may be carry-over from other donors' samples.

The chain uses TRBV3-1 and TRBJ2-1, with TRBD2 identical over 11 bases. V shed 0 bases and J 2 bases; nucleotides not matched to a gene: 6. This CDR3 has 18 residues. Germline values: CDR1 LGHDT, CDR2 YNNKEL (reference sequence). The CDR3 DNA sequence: TGTGCCAGCAGCCAAGACCCTCTTAGCGGGAGGGCCTACAATGAGCAGTTCTTC. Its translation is CASSQDPLSGRAYNEQFF.

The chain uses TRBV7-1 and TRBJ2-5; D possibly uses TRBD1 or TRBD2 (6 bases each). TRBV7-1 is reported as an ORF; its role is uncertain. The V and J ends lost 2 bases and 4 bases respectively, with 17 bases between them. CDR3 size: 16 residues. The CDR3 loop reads CASSSTRGPGGETQYF. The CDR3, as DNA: TGTGCCAGCAGCTCAACCCGGGGGCCGGGTGGAGAGACCCAGTACTTC.

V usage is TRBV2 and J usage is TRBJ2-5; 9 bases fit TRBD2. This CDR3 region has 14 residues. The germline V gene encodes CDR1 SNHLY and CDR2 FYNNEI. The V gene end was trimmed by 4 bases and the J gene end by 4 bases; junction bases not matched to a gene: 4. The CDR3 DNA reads TGTGCCAGCAGTGTTAGCGGGGGAGGAGAGACCCAGTACTTC. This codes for CASSVSGGGETQYF.

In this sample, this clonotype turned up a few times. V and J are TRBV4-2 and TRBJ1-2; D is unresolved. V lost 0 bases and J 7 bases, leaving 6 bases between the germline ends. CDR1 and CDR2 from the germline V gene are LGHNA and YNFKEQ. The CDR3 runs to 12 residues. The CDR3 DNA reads TGTGCCAGCAGCCAAGATCGTCTTGGCTACACCTTC. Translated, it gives CASSQDRLGYTF.

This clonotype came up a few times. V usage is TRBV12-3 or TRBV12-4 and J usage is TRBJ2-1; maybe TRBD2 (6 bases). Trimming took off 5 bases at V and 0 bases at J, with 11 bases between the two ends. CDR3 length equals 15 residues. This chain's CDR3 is CASSPIAASYNEQFF. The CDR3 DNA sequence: TGTGCCAGCAGTCCTATAGCGGCCTCCTACAATGAGCAGTTCTTC.

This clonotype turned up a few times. The CDR3 DNA follows: TGTGCCAGCAGGGGACGGACCAAACTAGCGGGGCTCTACAATGAGCAGTTCTTC. It specifies CASRGRTKLAGLYNEQFF. The V gene is TRBV12-3 or TRBV12-4, the J gene TRBJ2-1; 10 bases align to TRBD2. Germline trimming cut 6 bases from V and 3 bases from J; bases unmatched to any gene: 14. The CDR3 covers 18 residues.

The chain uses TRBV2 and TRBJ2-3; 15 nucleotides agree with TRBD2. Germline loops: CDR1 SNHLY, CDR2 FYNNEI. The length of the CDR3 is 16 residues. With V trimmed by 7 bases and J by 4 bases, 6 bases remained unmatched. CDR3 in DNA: TGTGCCAGCAAACTCGGACTAGCGGGAGGGCCAGATACGCAGTATTTT. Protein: CASKLGLAGGPDTQYF.

For the CDR3, the DNA is TGCAGTGCTAGACACATCTCTGGGGCCAACGTCCTGACTTTC. Its translation is CSARHISGANVLTF. J is TRBJ2-6 and V is TRBV20-1; no reliable D call. The V end was cut by 2 bases, the J end by 0 bases, with 5 bases between. CDR1 and CDR2 (germline): DFQATT, SNEGSKA (reference sequence). The CDR3 length is 14 residues.

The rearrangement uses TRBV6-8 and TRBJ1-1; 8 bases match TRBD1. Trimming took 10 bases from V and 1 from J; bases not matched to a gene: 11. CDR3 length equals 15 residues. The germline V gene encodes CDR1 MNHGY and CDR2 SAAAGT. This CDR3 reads CATLPQGAGNTEAFF. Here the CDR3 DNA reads TGTGCCACCCTACCCCAGGGGGCCGGGAACACTGAAGCTTTCTTT.